Listed below are T cell receptor beta chains from one sample, sequenced in a study of cytomegalovirus exposure and HLA in healthy donors. The assay was immunoSEQ multiplex PCR, and TCRdb's table has in-frame clones only and misses some. This sample has about 110,000 clones, with around 87% found just once. Material for sequencing was PBMCs. These receptor sequences come from a man aged 35 to 55 in good health and CMV-seronegative. Each CDR3 is given with its conserved first and last residue. The D gene is left open where the match is weak. Clone size is not always given. Where it is, it says once, few, many or a class for expanded clones.

>14|TRBJ2-4|-|TRBV6-1|-
TGTGCCAGCAGTGAACTATTTGGGCAGGGGTGGGTCGGCTTC
CASSELFGQGWVGF
>17|TRBJ1-2|-|TRBV4-2|-
TGTGCCAGCAGCCAAAAGCGTGGGGCGTCTGATGTGTTTGGCTACACCTTC
CASSQKRGASDVFGYTF
>14|TRBJ2-2|-|TRBV2|-
TGTGCCAGCAAGGAGCAGGGGAACACCGGGGAGCTGTTTTTT
CASKEQGNTGELFF
>14|TRBJ1-2|-|TRBV7-9|TRBD1
TGTGCCAGCAGCTTATTGGGACAGGGAAATGGCTACACCTTC
CASSLLGQGNGYTF
>18|TRBJ2-3|-|TRBV9|-
TGTGCCAGCAGCGTACGGAGGGGGGGGACCTATCACACAGATACGCAGTATTTT
CASSVRRGGTYHTDTQYF
>15|TRBJ2-5|-|TRBV4-2|TRBD2
TGTGCCAGCAGCCCAGGGGCTAGCGGGGAAGAGACCCAGTACTTC
CASSPGASGEETQYF
>15|TRBJ2-2|-|TRBV18|-
TGTGCCAGCTCACCTCGGACAACTCCTACCGGGGAGCTGTTTTTT
CASSPRTTPTGELFF
>12|TRBJ1-2|-|TRBV5-6|-
TGTGCCAGCAGTACGGGGAACTATGGCTACACCTTC
CASSTGNYGYTF
>16|TRBJ2-6|once|TRBV2|-
TGTGCCAGCATCTACACTGGCGGCTCTGGGGCCAACGTCCTGACTTTC
CASIYTGGSGANVLTF
>12|TRBJ1-3|-|TRBV29-1|-
TGCAGCGTCCTGAGGGGGGGAAACACCATATATTTT
CSVLRGGNTIYF
>16|TRBJ1-5|few|TRBV2|-
TGTGCCAGCAGTGAAACCCGGGGGAGAAGCAATCAGCCCCAGCATTTT
CASSETRGRSNQPQHF
>14|TRBJ1-1|-|TRBV30|-
TGTGCCTGGGGTCCGGGACAAATGAACACTGAAGCTTTCTTT
CAWGPGQMNTEAFF
>14|TRBJ2-2|-|TRBV30|TRBD1
TGTGCCTGTAAAGGGACAGGGGACACCGGGGAGCTGTTTTTT
CACKGTGDTGELFF
>15|TRBJ1-1|few|TRBV9|-
TGTGCCAGCAGCGTAGGGCGGGGGGCCAACACTGAAGCTTTCTTT
CASSVGRGANTEAFF
>13|TRBJ1-2|-|TRBV6-6|TRBD1
TGTGCCAGCCTACAGGGGGAGGGATATGGCTACACCTTC
CASLQGEGYGYTF
>14|TRBJ1-2|-|TRBV9|-
TGTGCCAGCAGCGTAGGGGAGGCCCCAAGGGGCTACACCTTC
CASSVGEAPRGYTF